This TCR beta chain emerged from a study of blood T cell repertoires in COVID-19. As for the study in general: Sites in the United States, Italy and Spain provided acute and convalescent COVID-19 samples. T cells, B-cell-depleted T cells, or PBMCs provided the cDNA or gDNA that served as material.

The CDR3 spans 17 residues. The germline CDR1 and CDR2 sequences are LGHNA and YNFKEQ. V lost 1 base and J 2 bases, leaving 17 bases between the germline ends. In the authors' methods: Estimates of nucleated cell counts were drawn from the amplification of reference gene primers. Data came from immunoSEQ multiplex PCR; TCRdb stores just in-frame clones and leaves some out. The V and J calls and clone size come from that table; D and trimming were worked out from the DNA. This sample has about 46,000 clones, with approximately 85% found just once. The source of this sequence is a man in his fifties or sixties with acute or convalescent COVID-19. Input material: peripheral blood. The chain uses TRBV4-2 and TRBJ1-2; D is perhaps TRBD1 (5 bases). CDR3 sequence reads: CASSQGSQTGYNYGYTF. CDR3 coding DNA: TGTGCCAGCAGCCAAGGGTCCCAAACAGGATACAACTATGGCTACACCTTC.